This T cell receptor (beta chain) was identified during a study of response to subunit inactivated influenza vaccine. Trimming took off 3 bases at V and 1 base at J, with 10 bases between the two ends. The CDR3 length is 15 residues. TCRdb reprocessed the RT-PCR reads with MiXCR, giving one entry per CDR3 protein. The table lists 650,000 to 700,000 distinct CDR3 sequences, 15% to 18% of them singletons, with 11% in the top ten. The source is a man aged 45 to 65 who received an inactivated influenza vaccine. The V and J genes are TRBV12-3 or TRBV12-4 and TRBJ1-3, with no clear D. This sample comprised PBMCs from blood, obtained 11 to 12 days after vaccination. The CDR3 coding sequence is TGTGCCAGCAGTTTCTCCCCAGGTTCTGGAAACACCATATATTTT. Translating gives CASSFSPGSGNTIYF.